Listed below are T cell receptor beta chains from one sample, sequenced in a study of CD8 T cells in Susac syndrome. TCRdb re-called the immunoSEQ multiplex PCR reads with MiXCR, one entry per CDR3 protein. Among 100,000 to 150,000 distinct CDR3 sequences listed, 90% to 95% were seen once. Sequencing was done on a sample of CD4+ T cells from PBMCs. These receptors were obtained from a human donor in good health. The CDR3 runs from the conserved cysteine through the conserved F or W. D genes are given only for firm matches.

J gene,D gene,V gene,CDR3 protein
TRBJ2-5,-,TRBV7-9,CASSWTGTAKTQYF
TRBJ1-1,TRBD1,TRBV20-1,CSASGDRDLTEAFF
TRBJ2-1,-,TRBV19,CATTPGLGQFF
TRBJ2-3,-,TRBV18,CASSPIPGRPTSDTQYF
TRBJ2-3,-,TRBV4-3,CASSRITTDTQYF
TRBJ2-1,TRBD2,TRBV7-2,CASSPNTGGDEQFF
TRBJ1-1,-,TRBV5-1,CASSAEQGRNTEAFF
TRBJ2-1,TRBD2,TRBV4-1,CASTQGGLAGIPYNEQFF
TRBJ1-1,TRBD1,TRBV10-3,CAISGQGIRAEAFF
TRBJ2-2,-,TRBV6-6,CASSPDRNTGELFF
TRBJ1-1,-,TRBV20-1,CSAQFGPFPNTEAFF
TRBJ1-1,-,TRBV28,CASSSPSGRAMNTEAFF
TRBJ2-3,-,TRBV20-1,CSARDRLTDTQYF
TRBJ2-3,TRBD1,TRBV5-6,CASSDFTRGQGGTDTQYF
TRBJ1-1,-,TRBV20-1,CSASAGGSEAFF
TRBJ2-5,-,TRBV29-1,CSVATRSKETQYF
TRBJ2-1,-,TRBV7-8,CASSLGLQTLNEQFF
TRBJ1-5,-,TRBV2,CASSGRNQPQHF
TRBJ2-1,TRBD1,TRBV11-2,CASSTRDRGFSYNEQFF
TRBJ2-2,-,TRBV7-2,CASRKERANTGELFF
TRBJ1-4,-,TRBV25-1,CASSDRGSTNEKLFF
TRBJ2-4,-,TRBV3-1,CASSQNRMSCPIQYF
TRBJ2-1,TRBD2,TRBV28,CASSWTSGRGVRKFF
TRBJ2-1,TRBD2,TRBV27,CASSPLAGENEQFF
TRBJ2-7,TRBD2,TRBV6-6,CASLPAAGVSYEQYF
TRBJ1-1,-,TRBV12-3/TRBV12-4,CASSSRGNTEAFF
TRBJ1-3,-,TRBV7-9,CASSSVRGKRGNTIYF
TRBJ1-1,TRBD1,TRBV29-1,CSVERTGANEAFF